This T cell receptor beta chain emerged from a study of shared clonotypes between healthy human individuals. J was trimmed by 7 bases and V by 8 bases; bases with no gene match: 13. Germline CDR1 SGHTA, CDR2 FQGNSA. The length of the CDR3 is 14 residues. Donors were healthy HIV-negative adults without recently reported acute infections or vaccinations. Using about 0.2 ug DNA, around 30,000 T cell genomes, the sorted-subset replicate PCRs were run. Using immunoSEQ multiplex PCR, the repertoire was profiled, and TCRdb retains in-frame clones only, with some absent. This sample has about 960,000 clones, with around three quarters found just once.

Sequencing input: memory CD4+ T cells sorted from blood. The subset here: CD45RA-negative fraction. The receptor's source is a man aged 18 to 30 in good health. The genes are TRBV7-2 and TRBJ2-5, with 7 bases aligning to TRBD2. The CDR3 spells CASRINLGGVTQYF. CDR3 nucleotide sequence: TGTGCCAGCCGAATTAACTTGGGGGGGGTGACCCAGTACTTC.